Below, 12 T cell receptor beta chains from the same sample are listed, as sequenced in a study of low-dose radiotherapy and immunotherapy resistance in tumors. Time point meaning: after trial treatment. Treatment reported: LDRT plus nivolumab, ipilimumab, low-dose cyclophosphamide and aspirin (RACIN trial). Both TCRalpha and TCRbeta chains were reverse transcribed with V-gene-specific primers. A constant-region primer paired with the V-primer adapter amplified TCRs over approximately 18 PCR cycles. A single record per CDR3 protein comes from TCRdb applying MiXCR to the reads. This sample has tens of thousands of distinct CDR3 sequences, with less than 30% found just once. The specimen comprised PBMCs, sampled after low-dose radiotherapy plus immunotherapy. Every receptor here comes from a male donor with prostate cancer.

This clonotype was counted at least ten times. The genes are TRBV10-3 and TRBJ2-7, with TRBD2 matching 10 bases. Germline V CDR1 and CDR2: ENHRY, SYGVKD. This CDR3 spans 15 amino acids. V shed 5 bases, J shed 4 bases, and the junction held 8 bases outside the gene matches. CDR3 loop: CAISTASGRGYEQYF. The CDR3 nucleotides read TGTGCCATCAGTACTGCTAGCGGGAGAGGGTACGAGCAGTACTTC.

This chain connects TRBV7-2 to TRBJ2-5; D not certain. The CDR3 extends over 12 amino acids. The germline gives CDR1 SGHTA, CDR2 FQGNSA. Trimming pared 7 bases from V and 4 bases from J, leaving 10 bases between. The CDR3 DNA follows: TGTGCCAGCACTGCCTCCGGAGAGACCCAGTACTTC. Its protein product is CASTASGETQYF. The full variable domain, rest sourced from reference TRBV7-2 and TRBJ2-5, is GAGVSQSPSNKVTEKGKDVELRCDPISGHTALYWYRQSLGQGLEFLIYFQGNSAPDKSGLPSDRFSAERTGGSVSTLTIQRTQQEDSAVYLCASTASGETQYFGPGTRLLVL.

The sample holds many counts of this clonotype. A read error may produce the germline difference seen at one junction end. V gene TRBV11-2 combines with J gene TRBJ2-1; perhaps TRBD2 as D (6 bases). The CDR3 contains 16 residues. Germline assignment: CDR1 SGHAT and CDR2 FQNNGV. The CDR3 DNA sequence: TGTGCCAGCAGCTGGGGGGTAGGCGCCTCCAACAATGAGCAGTTCTTC. Its protein is CASSWGVGASNNEQFF.

In its sample, this clonotype was seen many times. The rearrangement joins TRBV4-3 to TRBJ2-7, with 15 bases identical to TRBD2. This CDR3 contains 16 residues. After removal of 4 bases from V and 7 bases from J, the junction contained 8 bases not matched to a gene. Germline loops: CDR1 LGHNA, CDR2 YSLEER. In DNA form, the CDR3 reads TGCGCCAGCAGCCCAGGACTAGCGGGGGGGCCGAGGGAGCAGTACTTC. It is translated as CASSPGLAGGPREQYF.

This clonotype was counted many times. This sequence joins TRBV7-2 and TRBJ2-1; no clear D. V dropped 5 bases and J dropped 9 bases, with 11 bases sitting between them. Germline V gene sequence: CDR1 SGHTA, CDR2 FQGNSA. This CDR3 has 12 amino acids. This chain's CDR3 is CASSPGWGEQFF. In DNA, the CDR3 is TGTGCCAGCAGCCCCGGTTGGGGTGAGCAGTTCTTC.

The genes are TRBV18 and TRBJ1-5; TRBD1 matches at 8 bases. V was clipped by 6 bases and J by 4 bases; unmatched bases: 8. The CDR3 totals 15 residues. Germline V gives CDR1 KGHSH, CDR2 LQKENI. The DNA of the CDR3 is TGTGCCAGCTCGCCCGGACAGGGCTTAAATCAGCCCCAGCATTTT. Protein product: CASSPGQGLNQPQHF.

This clonotype was recorded at least ten times. This chain connects TRBV19 to TRBJ2-3, with D uncertain. Germline CDR1 is LNHDA and CDR2 is SQIVND (reference sequence). Between the trimmed V and J ends, which lost 8 bases and 2 bases, there was a span of 11 bases. The CDR3 is 13 amino acids. CDR3 sequence: CASSLSHTDTQYF. As DNA, the CDR3 is TGTGCCAGTTCCCTGTCGCACACAGATACGCAGTATTTT.

Only one count was recorded for this clonotype. A far more abundant clone sits one base away, making this likely a read error. The CDR3 spells CASSPGVGVQGEQFF. Written as DNA, the CDR3 is TGTGCCAGCAGCCCCGGGGTTGGCGTACAGGGCGAGCAGTTCTTC. The V call is TRBV7-9, the J call TRBJ2-1; D possibly corresponds to TRBD1 (6 bases). The CDR3 length is 15 residues. Per germline, CDR1 SEHNR and CDR2 FQNEAQ (reference sequence). V gave up 5 bases and J gave up 10 bases, with 21 bases separating them.

This clonotype was detected many times. The chain has TRBV3-1 and TRBJ2-7; 9 bases map to TRBD1. This CDR3 region has 15 residues. The V gene's germline CDR1 is LGHDT and CDR2 YNNKEL (reference sequence). The junction had 6 bases not matched to a gene; V was cut back by 1 base and J by 5 bases. DNA of the CDR3: TGTGCCAGCAGCCAAGTGGGGACAGGGACCGACGAGCAGTACTTC. Translated: CASSQVGTGTDEQYF.

In regard to this clonotype: This likely reflects a read error, since a far larger clone is one base away. The V and J genes are TRBV18 and TRBJ2-7; no definite D call. The CDR3 is 12 residues long. Trimming left V 3 bases short and J 7 bases short, with 10 bases between. The germline V gene has CDR1 KGHSH and CDR2 LQKENI. CDR3 region: CASSPGDTEQYF. CDR3 sequence (DNA): TGTGCCAGCTCACCCGGAGACACGGAGCAGTACTTC.

This clonotype was counted at least ten times. J is TRBJ2-3 and V is TRBV7-6; a possible D gene is TRBD2 (6 bases). V gave up 0 bases and J gave up 4 bases, with 11 bases separating them. CDR3 length equals 15 residues. CDR1 and CDR2 from the germline V gene are SGHVS and FNYEAQ. The CDR3 reads CASSLAGGYPDTQYF. Written as DNA, the CDR3 is TGTGCCAGCAGCTTAGCGGGAGGATACCCAGATACGCAGTATTTT.

At least ten counts were recorded for this clonotype. The chain employs TRBV20-1 and TRBJ2-1, with 7 bases lining up with TRBD2. Germline V CDR1 and CDR2: DFQATT, SNEGSKA (reference sequence). The CDR3 spans 15 residues. V was clipped by 3 bases and J by 3 bases; unmatched bases: 8. CDR3 residues: CSARPPGTIYNEQFF. As DNA, the CDR3 is TGCAGTGCTAGGCCGCCCGGGACTATCTACAATGAGCAGTTCTTC.